The sequence of this T cell receptor (beta chain) was determined in a study of blood T cell repertoires in COVID-19. Study-level information: COVID-19 samples collected from the United States, Italy and Spain covered acute and convalescent phases.

Using immunoSEQ multiplex PCR, the repertoire was profiled, and TCRdb retains in-frame clones only, with some absent. This table holds 250,000 to 350,000 clones, 89% found once. Trimming took 4 bases from V and 4 from J; bases not matched to a gene: 7. Germline-derived CDR1 and CDR2 are MNHEY and SMNVEV (reference sequence). The CDR3 has 15 residues. The participants were between roughly 18 and 100 years old and came from 24 US areas. In the 2 weeks before study entry, exposed participants met a COVID-19 case, which was PCR-confirmed or clinician-diagnosed. The chain employs TRBV27 and TRBJ2-7; 10 nucleotides match TRBD2. Sequenced input: PBMCs or T cells enriched from blood (not recorded which). This clonotype was obtained from a woman in her forties or fifties who had been exposed to COVID-19. CDR3 region: CASSYRLAGSYEQYF. CDR3 coding DNA: TGTGCCAGCAGTTACCGACTAGCGGGCTCTTACGAGCAGTACTTC.